This TCR beta chain was captured by sequencing in a study of T cells in Graves' hyperthyroidism and ophthalmopathy. Study as a whole: Any treatment followed the collection of peripheral blood at initial diagnosis.

This clonotype appeared many times. TCR beta CDR3 regions were amplified from RNA. The primer set for the first-round RT-PCR of the TCR CDR3 was HTBI. Each CDR3 protein is one row after TCRdb ran MiXCR on the multiplex PCR reads. Of 550,000 to 800,000 distinct CDR3 sequences listed, 15% to 20% are singletons. The receptor was derived from a man aged 18 to 29 with Graves' hyperthyroidism. The sample taken for sequencing was blood.

The CDR3 protein is CAWSLTGVDNEQFF. In DNA, the CDR3 is TGTGCCTGGAGTCTAACAGGGGTGGACAATGAGCAGTTCTTC. The chain employs TRBV30 and TRBJ2-1, with 7 bases aligning to TRBD1. Germline lookup yields CDR1 GTSNPN and CDR2 SVGIG (reference sequence). The CDR3 loop spans 14 amino acids. The J segment lost 5 bases and the V segment lost 2 bases, leaving 6 bases of the junction unmatched. Looking up the rest from reference TRBV30 and TRBJ2-1 gives the full variable domain: SQTIHQWPATLVQPVGSPLSLECTVEGTSNPNLYWYRQAAGRGLQLLFYSVGIGQISSEVPQNLSASRPQDRQFILSSKKLLLSDSGFYLCAWSLTGVDNEQFFGPGTRLTVL.